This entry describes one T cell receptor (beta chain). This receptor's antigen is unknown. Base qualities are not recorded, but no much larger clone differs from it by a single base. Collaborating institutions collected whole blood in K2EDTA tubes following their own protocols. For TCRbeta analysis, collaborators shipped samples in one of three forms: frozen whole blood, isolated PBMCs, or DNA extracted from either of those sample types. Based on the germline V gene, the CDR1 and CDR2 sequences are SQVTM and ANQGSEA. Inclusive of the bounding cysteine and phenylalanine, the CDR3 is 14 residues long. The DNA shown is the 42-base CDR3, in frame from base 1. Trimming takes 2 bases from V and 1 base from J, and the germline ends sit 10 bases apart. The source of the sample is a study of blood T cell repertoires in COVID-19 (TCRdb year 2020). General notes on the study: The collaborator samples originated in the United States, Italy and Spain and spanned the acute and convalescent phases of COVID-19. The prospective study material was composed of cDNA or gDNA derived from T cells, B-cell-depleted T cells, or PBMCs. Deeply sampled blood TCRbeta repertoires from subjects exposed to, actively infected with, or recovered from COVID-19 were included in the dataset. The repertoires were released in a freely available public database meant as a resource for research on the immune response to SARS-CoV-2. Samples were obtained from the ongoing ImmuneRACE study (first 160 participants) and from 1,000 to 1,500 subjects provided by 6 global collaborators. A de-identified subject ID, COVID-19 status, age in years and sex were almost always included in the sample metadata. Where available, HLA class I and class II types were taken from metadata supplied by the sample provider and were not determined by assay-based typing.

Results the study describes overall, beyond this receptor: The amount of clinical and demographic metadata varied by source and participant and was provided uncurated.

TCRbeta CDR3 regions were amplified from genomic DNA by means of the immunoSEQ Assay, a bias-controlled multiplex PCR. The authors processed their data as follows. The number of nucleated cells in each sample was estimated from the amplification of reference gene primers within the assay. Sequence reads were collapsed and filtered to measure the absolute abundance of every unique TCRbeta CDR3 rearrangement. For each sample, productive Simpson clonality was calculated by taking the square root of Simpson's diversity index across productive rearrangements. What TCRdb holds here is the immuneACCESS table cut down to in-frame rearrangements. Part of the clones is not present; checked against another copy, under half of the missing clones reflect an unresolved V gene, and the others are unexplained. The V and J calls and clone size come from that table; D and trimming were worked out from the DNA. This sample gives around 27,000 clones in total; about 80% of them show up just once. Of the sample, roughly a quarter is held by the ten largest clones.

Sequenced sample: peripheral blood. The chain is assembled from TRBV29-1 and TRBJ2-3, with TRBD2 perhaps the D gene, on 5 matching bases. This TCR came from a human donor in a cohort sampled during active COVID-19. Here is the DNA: TGCAGCGTTGAACCAGCGGCCGGCACAGATACGCAGTATTTT. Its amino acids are CSVEPAAGTDTQYF.